This T cell receptor (beta chain) was retrieved from a study of T cell repertoires in aging, cancer and after chemotherapy (dated 2019 in TCRdb). At the level of the whole study: Six donor age groups were covered, ranging from 30 or younger up to 70 or older, and each group contained at least three individuals. Alongside 95 to 100 healthy donors serving as a reference group, the cohort included 200 to 250 cancer patients, of whom some 90 had hematological cancers and about 130 had solid cancers. The study profiled peripheral blood TCR beta repertoires from healthy donors and cancer patients to examine immunoaging and T cell reconstitution after chemotherapy. In the solid tumor group, the paired samples taken before and after chemotherapy came from brain tumor (glioblastoma) patients given temozolomide-based therapy. In total, the full dataset held approximately 8.4 million TCR reads. On the study overall, not on this receptor specifically: Untreated patients with hematological or solid cancers showed significantly lower blood TCR diversity and higher clonality than age-matched healthy donors. An increase in median generation probability over the chemotherapy interval was observed in both cancer cohorts, suggesting that the repertoire was reconstituted through rebound thymic output. The authors noted that the repertoire data do not allow conclusions about immunological memory after chemotherapy. Declining TCR diversity with age in healthy donors was mainly explained by loss of richness; in cancer patients, loss of evenness also contributed.

Unmatched junction bases come to 17, with V trimmed by 5 bases and J by 3 bases. The cysteine opens and the phenylalanine closes a CDR3 of 19 amino acids. Just the 57-base CDR3 DNA is kept, in frame starting at base 1. CDR1 LNHDA and CDR2 SQIVND were looked up in the germline V gene (reference sequence). Rearranged TRB sequences spanning V, D and J segments were amplified by multiplex touch-down PCR using a mixed TRB-A/B primer pool. Illumina adapters and sample indices were added to the amplicons in two consecutive PCR reactions performed with Phusion HS II polymerase. Amplicons were gel-purified using the NucleoSpin Gel and PCR Clean-up kit and were subsequently checked with Qubit and an Agilent 2100 Bioanalyzer. The libraries were sequenced on an Illumina MiSeq with 600-cycle, single-indexed, paired-end runs. Per the source publication's procedure: Processing of the TRB sequences was carried out with MiXCR versions 2.12 and 3.0.5. Each unique CDR3 nucleotide sequence was treated as one clone, and only productive sequences with two or more reads were kept. Shannon diversity, evenness, clonality (one minus evenness), and alpha-parameterized diversity profiles from alpha 0 to 5 were included as repertoire metrics. The IGoR algorithm was used to calculate generation probabilities for clones in the paired samples taken before and after chemotherapy. Clones were called with MiXCR by TCRdb after fastp trimmed the public reads at Q25, and only in-frame beta chains were retained. Under each unique CDR3 protein, matching rows form one entry showing the most common genes and DNA. The V and J calls were determined by TCRdb, not by the authors. This sample has about 2,500 distinct CDR3 sequences in its table, and 30% of those were observed once. The ten largest clones add up to around 16% of the sample.

Genomic DNA extracted from peripheral blood, rather than sorted cells or RNA, was used as the source for amplification of TCR beta rearrangements. Points on this clonotype: Its antigen is unknown. Base qualities are missing; no much larger clone stands one base away.

The rearrangement joined TRBV19 to TRBJ1-5; TRBD1 lines up with 9 middle nucleotides. The sequence derives from a human donor with a solid tumor. Sequencing was done on a sample of blood. The bases read TGTGCCAGTAGTCCGGTAGGGAAAAGGGGGACAGGGTCCAATCAGCCCCAGCATTTT. It codes for CASSPVGKRGTGSNQPQHF.